This TCR beta chain was found in a study of T cell responses to AZD1222 COVID-19 vaccine (dated by TCRdb to about 2021). Turning to the overall study: AZD1222 recipients whose second dose came at about 4 weeks and those whose second dose came at about 12 weeks were combined into one group, since spike-specific TCR depth and breadth did not differ between the two schedules. A total of 230 to 250 trial participants underwent TCR sequencing, of whom roughly 210 had received two doses of AZD1222 and around 25 had received two doses of the MenACWY control vaccine. Trial participants were enrolled by age into 18-55, 56-69 and 70-plus year subgroups, with roughly 160, 29 and 62 TCR-sequenced participants respectively. Overall results and qualifications from the work: Because no day 14 peak-response samples were available, the repertoires could be characterized only after the peak T cell response. Reportedly, almost half of the unique spike-specific TCRs recognized epitopes lying outside the regions that are mutated in the B.1.351 and B.1.1.7 variants. The vaccine-associated CD4 TCRs covered the entire spike protein, and the dominant responses fell in regions 160-218 and 743-854. Conclusions about previously exposed vaccinees are limited, since just a handful of AZD1222 recipients were seropositive for SARS-CoV-2 at baseline. After two AZD1222 doses, spike-specific TCR breadth and depth were significantly higher than at day 0 and than in MenACWY recipients. Participants were mostly white British and included more females than males, and it was suggested by the authors that clonal diversity may have been underestimated. In the small 56-69-year group, the increase in depth fell short of significance, most likely because of low power.

CDR1 SGHTA and CDR2 FQGNSA are derived from the germline V gene. From cysteine to phenylalanine, the CDR3 is 13 amino acids long. Just the 39-base CDR3 DNA is kept, in frame starting at base 1. Deletion took 1 base off V and 0 bases off J, with a span of 3 bases between the germline ends. With respect to this clone: No antigen is known for it. Qualities for individual bases were not recorded, and no much larger clone is one base off. This sample also contains other DNA sequences that code for the same CDR3.

The CDR3 regions of human TCRbeta chains were analyzed by immunosequencing. On the study's bioinformatics: Repertoire TCRs were matched against a reference library of SARS-CoV-2-specific TCRs generated with the MIRA antigen-specificity platform. Breadth was defined as the fraction of unique TCRs that were SARS-CoV-2-associated. Depth was defined as the fraction of total T cells that were SARS-CoV-2-associated. Using the MIRA data, each spike-specific TCR was mapped to the spike region that the TCR reacts to and placed in a CD4 or CD8 class. Log10-transformed breadth and depth values were compared by one-way ANOVA with Sidak's multiple comparisons tests. TCRdb's version of the immuneACCESS table is confined to in-frame rearrangements and falls short of the full clone set. An unresolved V gene accounts for under half of the shortfall where checked; the remainder is of unknown origin. The V and J calls and clone size were taken over from that table, and D and trimming were inferred from the DNA. The sample contains 95,000 to 150,000 clones, approximately 88% of them found a single time. Approximately 5.4% of the sample comes from the top ten.

The time point tag for this specimen amounts to: baseline before first vaccination. Samples from vaccinated people were obtained from the UK trials COV001 and COV002, which included a single-blind randomized controlled phase 2/3 trial of AZD1222 (ChAdOx1 nCoV-19) in healthy adults. For TCRbeta chain sequencing, PBMC samples were collected from trial participants at day 0 and at day 28 after the second dose. This specimen consisted of peripheral blood, obtained on day 0 of AZD1222 vaccination. The origin of this receptor is an adult in good health. In this chain, TRBV7-2 is recombined with TRBJ1-1, with the D segment identity uncertain. The CDR3 protein is CASSLGMNTEAFF. In nucleotides, the sequence is TGTGCCAGCAGCTTAGGGATGAACACTGAAGCTTTCTTT.